Sequencing of this T cell receptor (beta chain) was carried out in a study of regulatory T cells in long-lasting Graves disease. Study-level results: Clonotypes that were public and shared totalled fewer than 3,500 in persistent patients versus around 1,000 in new patients.

Regarding this clonotype: What it recognizes is unknown.

This sample's time point: newly diagnosed GD, antithyroid drugs for less than 3 months. Researchers made the TCR library from RNA that was extracted from PBMCs. Arm-PCR of CDR3 regions and iRepertoire HTBI primers were the basis on which TCR beta libraries were built. MiXCR, applied by TCRdb to the multiplex PCR reads, yields one record per CDR3 protein. The top ten clones hold 15% to 20% of a sample with 400,000 to 550,000 distinct CDR3 sequences, just under 15% of them seen once. The same specimen was also included in a second study, on T cells in Graves' hyperthyroidism and ophthalmopathy. From that report: Those with hyperthyroidism were 18 to 65 years old, newly diagnosed, and ill for under 2 months. Reasons for excluding patients were uncontrolled infection, other autoimmune disease, pregnancy or lactation. Before onset, by a median of approximately 5.9 months, the model predicted ophthalmopathy.

The starting material was peripheral blood mononuclear cells (PBMCs), obtained at new diagnosis, from a patient treated with antithyroid drugs. This TCR came from a woman aged 30 to 39 with Graves disease.

The CDR3 spells CASSVGGTYNEQFF. The DNA for the CDR3 is TGTGCCAGCAGCGTAGGAGGTACCTACAATGAGCAGTTCTTC. The V and J genes are TRBV9 and TRBJ2-1, with D unclear. The CDR3 consists of 14 residues. The V end lost 0 bases, the J end lost 2 bases, and 6 bases lay between the germline ends. The germline V gene encodes CDR1 SGDLS and CDR2 YYNGEE.